These 17 T cell receptor beta chains originate from one sample sequenced in a study of blood T cells in healthy people across ages. Then a second PCR, running roughly 6 to 12 cycles, was carried out with a sample-barcoded 5' primer and a J-beta primer mix. TCRdb re-called the 5' RACE reads with MiXCR, one entry per CDR3 protein. The table has 1.5 million to 1.9 million distinct CDR3 sequences, less than 45% seen once. The sample taken for sequencing was blood. These receptors all come from a woman aged 18-29 years in good health.

The chain has TRBV7-7 and TRBJ2-3; 8 nucleotides match TRBD1. The CDR3 is 14 amino acids. Looked up from germline, CDR1 is SSHAT and CDR2 is FNYEAQ (reference sequence). CDR3 region: CASAPTGGPDTQYF. The CDR3 DNA is TGTGCTAGCGCACCCACAGGGGGGCCAGATACGCAGTATTTT.

This clonotype was counted between two and nine times. The chain carries TRBV6-5 and TRBJ1-1; D uncertain. CDR3 length: 13 residues. Germline values: CDR1 MNHEY, CDR2 SVGAGI. Between the trimmed V and J ends, which lost 6 bases and 1 base, there was a span of 9 bases. CDR3 nucleotide sequence: TGTGCCAGCAGCTGGATAGAGAACACTGAAGCTTTCTTT. Its protein product is CASSWIENTEAFF.

The chain employs TRBV29-1 and TRBJ2-7; 9 bases fit TRBD1. From germline, CDR1 is SQVTM and CDR2 ANQGSEA. The CDR3 covers 15 residues. Losses at the gene ends were 4 bases for V and 4 bases for J; bases not matched to a gene: 11. In nucleotides, the CDR3 is TGCAGCGTTGGGGACAGGGACGCGGTCCCTTACGAGCAGTACTTC. This translates into CSVGDRDAVPYEQYF.

The chain uses TRBV12-3 or TRBV12-4 and TRBJ2-7, with D tentatively TRBD1 (5 bases). The CDR3 length is 14 residues. Deletions cut 6 bases from V and 0 bases from J, with 12 bases between. The CDR3 here is CASRRRQNSYEQYF. The CDR3 DNA sequence: TGTGCCAGCAGGCGCAGACAGAACTCCTACGAGCAGTACTTC.

The rearrangement joins TRBV27 to TRBJ1-4; no clear D. This CDR3 contains 16 residues. Trimming pared 5 bases from V and 5 bases from J, leaving 18 bases between. From germline, CDR1 is MNHEY and CDR2 SMNVEV (reference sequence). The CDR3 loop reads CASSLNSDPLNEKLFF. The CDR3 DNA follows: TGTGCCAGCAGTCTCAACTCGGACCCCTTAAATGAAAAACTGTTTTTT.

This clonotype was observed many times. This rearrangement joins TRBV7-2 to TRBJ1-5, with D possibly matching TRBD1 (5 bases). V lost 3 bases and J lost 0, with 15 bases in between. The germline CDR1 and CDR2 sequences are SGHTA and FQGNSA. This CDR3 comprises 17 residues. The CDR3 is CASSFDSRPFSNQPQHF. CDR3 DNA: TGTGCCAGCAGCTTCGACAGCCGTCCTTTTAGCAATCAGCCCCAGCATTTT.

This clonotype was picked up a small number of times. J is TRBJ1-4 and V is TRBV4-1, with D unresolved. CDR1 is MGHRA and CDR2 is YSYEKL in the germline V gene. Trimming removed 0 bases from V and 15 bases from J, with 11 bases in between. CDR3 length: 12 amino acids. Here the CDR3 DNA reads TGCGCCAGCAGCCAAGATGGGTCGGCCGTGTTTTTT. Translated: CASSQDGSAVFF.

The genes are TRBV7-9 and TRBJ1-6, with D perhaps matching TRBD1 (5 bases). Per the germline V gene, CDR1 is SEHNR and CDR2 is FQNEAQ (reference sequence). The CDR3 is made up of 16 amino acids. V lost 4 bases and J 2 bases, leaving 12 bases between the germline ends. CDR3 sequence: CASSSGTRPYNSPLHF. Written as DNA, the CDR3 is TGTGCCAGCAGCTCCGGGACCCGGCCCTATAATTCACCCCTCCACTTT.

J is TRBJ2-2 and V is TRBV6-5; TRBD1 aligns across 8 bases. Trimming removed 5 bases from V and 6 bases from J; junction bases left unmatched: 8. The CDR3 runs 15 residues. CDR1 MNHEY and CDR2 SVGAGI come from the germline V gene. For the CDR3, the DNA is TGTGCCAGCAGTGACCCAATGACAGGGGCCGGGGAGCTGTTTTTT. It codes for CASSDPMTGAGELFF.

The CDR3 DNA reads TGTGCCAGCATTCACAGTGATGGCTACACCTTC. This codes for CASIHSDGYTF. J is TRBJ1-2 and V is TRBV6-6; D is unresolved. The CDR3 covers 11 residues. The V and J ends lost 7 bases and 6 bases respectively, with 9 bases between them. The germline V gene encodes CDR1 MNHNY and CDR2 SVGAGI (reference sequence).

Worth noting for this clonotype: A read error may account for a junction end that differs from germline. The chain carries TRBV6-6 and TRBJ2-7, with 8 bases matching TRBD1. Germline V gene data show CDR1 as MNHNY and CDR2 as SVGAGI (reference sequence). This CDR3 region has 12 residues. The CDR3 loop reads CASCGQGYGQYF. CDR3 in DNA: TGTGCCAGCTGCGGACAGGGTTACGGGCAGTACTTC.

This chain joins TRBV11-2 and TRBJ1-3; no firm D call. The CDR3 runs to 14 residues. V was trimmed by 1 base and J by 4 bases, leaving 8 bases between them. Germline lookup yields CDR1 SGHAT and CDR2 FQNNGV. CDR3 protein: CASSLGQLGNTIYF. Written as DNA, the CDR3 is TGTGCCAGCAGCTTAGGGCAGCTCGGAAACACCATATATTTT.

With respect to this clonotype: One end of the junction varies from germline; a read error may be responsible. V and J are TRBV4-2 and TRBJ1-1, with no clear D. There are 15 residues in the CDR3. Looked up from germline, CDR1 is LGHNA and CDR2 is YNFKEQ. DNA of the CDR3: TGTGCCAGTAGCCAATCCGGCCGGCCAACGGGTGAAGCTTTCTTT. Its protein product is CASSQSGRPTGEAFF.

This clonotype turned up a few times. V usage is TRBV20-1 and J usage is TRBJ1-4; D ambiguous. The CDR3 runs to 13 residues. Trimming removed 1 base at V and 7 bases at J, with 10 bases between. Germline-derived CDR1 and CDR2 are DFQATT and SNEGSKA (reference sequence). The CDR3 bases are TGCAGTGCTAGAGTGGGTTCAAGTGAAAAACTGTTTTTT. It is translated as CSARVGSSEKLFF.

V is TRBV6-2 or TRBV6-3 and J is TRBJ1-5; 7 bases align to TRBD1. J was trimmed by 0 bases and V by 0 bases; bases with no gene match: 2. CDR1 and CDR2 (germline): MNHEY, SVGEGT. The CDR3 contains 16 residues. The CDR3 sequence is CASSYSTGYSNQPQHF. The CDR3 coding sequence is TGTGCCAGCAGTTACTCGACAGGGTATAGCAATCAGCCCCAGCATTTT.

This clonotype was recorded a few times. The chain is built from TRBV4-1 and TRBJ1-5, with TRBD1 identical over 8 bases. This CDR3 comprises 16 residues. V lost 6 bases and J lost 2; bases outside the gene matches: 9. Germline V gene data show CDR1 as MGHRA and CDR2 as YSYEKL. CDR3 coding DNA: TGCGCCAGCAGTGGGCTTACAGGGGGTGGCAATCAGCCCCAGCATTTT. Translating gives CASSGLTGGGNQPQHF.

The chain uses TRBV6-5 and TRBJ2-5, with D possibly TRBD1 on 7 matching bases. V was pared by 2 bases and J by 2 bases, with 12 bases between. Germline CDR1 MNHEY, CDR2 SVGAGI. The CDR3 runs 15 residues. The CDR3 sequence is CASSYRGTEQETQYF. The CDR3 coding sequence is TGTGCCAGCAGTTACCGCGGGACAGAACAAGAGACCCAGTACTTC.